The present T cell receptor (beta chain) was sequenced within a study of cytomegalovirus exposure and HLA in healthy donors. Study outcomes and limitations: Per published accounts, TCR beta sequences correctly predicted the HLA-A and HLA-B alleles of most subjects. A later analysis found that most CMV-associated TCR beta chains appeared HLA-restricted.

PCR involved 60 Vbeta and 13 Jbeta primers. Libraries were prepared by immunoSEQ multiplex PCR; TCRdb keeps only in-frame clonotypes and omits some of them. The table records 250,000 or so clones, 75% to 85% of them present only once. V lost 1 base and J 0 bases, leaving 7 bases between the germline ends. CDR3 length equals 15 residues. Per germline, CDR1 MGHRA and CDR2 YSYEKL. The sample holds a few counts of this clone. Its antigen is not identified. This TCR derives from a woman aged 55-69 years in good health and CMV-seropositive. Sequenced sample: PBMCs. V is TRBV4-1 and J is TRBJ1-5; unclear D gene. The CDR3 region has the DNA TGCGCCAGCAGCCAAGTTGAGGGTAGCAATCAGCCCCAGCATTTT. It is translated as CASSQVEGSNQPQHF.